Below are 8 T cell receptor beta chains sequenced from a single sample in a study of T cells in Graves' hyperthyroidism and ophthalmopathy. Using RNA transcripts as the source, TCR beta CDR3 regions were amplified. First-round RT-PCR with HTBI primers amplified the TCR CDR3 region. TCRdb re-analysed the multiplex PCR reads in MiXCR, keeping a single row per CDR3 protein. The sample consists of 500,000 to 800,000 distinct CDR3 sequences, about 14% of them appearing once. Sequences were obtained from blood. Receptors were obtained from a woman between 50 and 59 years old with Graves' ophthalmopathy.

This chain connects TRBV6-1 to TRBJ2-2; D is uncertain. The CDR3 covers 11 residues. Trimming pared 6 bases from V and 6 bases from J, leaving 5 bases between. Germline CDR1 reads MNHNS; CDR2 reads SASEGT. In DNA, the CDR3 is TGTGCCAGCAGGTGGGCCGGGGAGCTGTTTTTT. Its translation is CASRWAGELFF.

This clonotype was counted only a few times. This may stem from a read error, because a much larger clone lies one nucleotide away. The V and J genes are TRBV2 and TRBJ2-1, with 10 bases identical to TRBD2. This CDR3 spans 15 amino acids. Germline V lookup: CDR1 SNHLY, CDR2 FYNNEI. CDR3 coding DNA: TGTACCAGCAGTACCGGTAGCGGGAGGATCTATGAGCAGTTCTTC. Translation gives CTSSTGSGRIYEQFF.

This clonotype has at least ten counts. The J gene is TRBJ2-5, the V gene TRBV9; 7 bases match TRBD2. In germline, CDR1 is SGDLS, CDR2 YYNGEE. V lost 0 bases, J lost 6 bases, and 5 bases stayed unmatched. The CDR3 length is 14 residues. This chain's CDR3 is CASSVGTSVKTQYF. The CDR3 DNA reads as TGTGCCAGCAGCGTAGGGACTAGTGTTAAGACCCAGTACTTC.

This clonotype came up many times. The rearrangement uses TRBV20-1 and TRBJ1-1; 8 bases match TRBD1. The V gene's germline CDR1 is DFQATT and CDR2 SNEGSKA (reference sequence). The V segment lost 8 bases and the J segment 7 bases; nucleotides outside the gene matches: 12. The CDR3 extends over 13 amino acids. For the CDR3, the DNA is TGCAGTATCCGCGGCAGGGGGCATGGTGAAGCTTTCTTT. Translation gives CSIRGRGHGEAFF.

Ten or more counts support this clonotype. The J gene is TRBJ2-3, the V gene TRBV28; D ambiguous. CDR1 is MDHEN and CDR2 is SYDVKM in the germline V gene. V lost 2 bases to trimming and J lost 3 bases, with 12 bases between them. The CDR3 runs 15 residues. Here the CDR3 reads CASSLATTQTDTQYF. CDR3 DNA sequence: TGTGCCAGCAGTTTAGCGACCACTCAGACAGATACGCAGTATTTT.

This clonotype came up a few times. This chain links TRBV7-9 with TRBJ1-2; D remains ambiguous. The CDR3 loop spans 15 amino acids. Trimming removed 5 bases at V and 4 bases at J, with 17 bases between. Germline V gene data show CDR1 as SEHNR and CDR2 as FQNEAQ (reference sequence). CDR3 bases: TGTGCCAGCAGCAAGCCCGATGACGGAACCTATGGCTACACCTTC. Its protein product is CASSKPDDGTYGYTF.

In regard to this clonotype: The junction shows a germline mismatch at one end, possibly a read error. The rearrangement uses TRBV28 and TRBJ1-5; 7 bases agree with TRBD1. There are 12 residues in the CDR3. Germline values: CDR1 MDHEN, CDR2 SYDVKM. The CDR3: CASSQTGQPKTF. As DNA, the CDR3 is TGTGCCAGCAGTCAAACGGGACAGCCCAAGACTTTT.

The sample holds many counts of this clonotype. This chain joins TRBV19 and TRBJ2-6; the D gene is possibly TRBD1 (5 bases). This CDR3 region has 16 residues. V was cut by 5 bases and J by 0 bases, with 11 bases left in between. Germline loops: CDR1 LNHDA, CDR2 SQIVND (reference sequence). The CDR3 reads CASSEGHLSGANVLTF. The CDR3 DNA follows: TGTGCCAGTAGTGAAGGACACCTCTCTGGGGCCAACGTCCTGACTTTC.